Listed here are 24 T cell receptor beta chains from one sample, sequenced in a study of spatial heterogeneity in lung cancer. Time point of the sample: sample taken at primary tumor resection. TCRdb independently ran MiXCR on the 5' RACE reads; one entry per CDR3 protein. The sample lists more than 80,000 distinct CDR3 sequences, about an eighth occurring once. Specimen: PBMCs, collected at surgery. The receptors were sampled from a male donor with early-stage non-small cell lung cancer.

This clonotype was recorded a few times. The rearrangement joins TRBV7-9 to TRBJ2-7; TRBD2 is a possible D gene (6 bases). Deletions cut 3 bases from V and 0 bases from J, with 15 bases between. Germline V CDR1 and CDR2: SEHNR, FQNEAQ (reference sequence). This CDR3 spans 16 amino acids. The CDR3 sequence is CASSLWGAGSSYEQYF. CDR3 sequence (DNA): TGTGCCAGCAGCTTGTGGGGAGCCGGGAGCTCCTACGAGCAGTACTTC.

The chain has TRBV5-5 and TRBJ1-2, with D perhaps TRBD1 (6 bases). The germline V and J ends were trimmed by 4 bases and 4 bases, with 8 bases remaining between them. The CDR3 has 12 amino acids. The V gene's germline CDR1 is SGHKS and CDR2 YYEKEE (reference sequence). The CDR3 DNA follows: TGTGCCAGCAGCCGGGACACCTATGGCTACACCTTC. It is translated as CASSRDTYGYTF.

In this sample, this clonotype turned up a few times. The V and J genes are TRBV20-1 and TRBJ1-2; 8 bases map to TRBD1. Unmatched junction bases numbered 15, after V lost 3 bases and J lost 3 bases. The CDR3 contains 17 residues. The germline V gene has CDR1 DFQATT and CDR2 SNEGSKA (reference sequence). CDR3 residues: CSASANHPGQVYYGYTF. The CDR3 DNA sequence: TGCAGTGCTAGCGCTAATCATCCGGGACAGGTTTACTATGGCTACACCTTC.

The chain uses TRBV12-3 or TRBV12-4 and TRBJ2-3; a possible D gene is TRBD2 (5 bases). V shed 3 bases and J shed 6 bases, with 13 bases lying between them. The CDR3 has 14 amino acids. The CDR3 spells CASSLGAEVDTQYF. The CDR3 nucleotides read TGTGCCAGCAGTTTGGGAGCGGAGGTGGATACGCAGTATTTT.

This clonotype was observed at least ten times. The chain combines TRBV19 with TRBJ2-3; 8 nucleotides match TRBD1. CDR1 and CDR2 from the germline V gene are LNHDA and SQIVND (reference sequence). V lost 8 bases, J lost 2 bases, and 3 bases stayed unmatched. CDR3 length equals 13 residues. The CDR3 sequence: CASRQGFTDTQYF. The CDR3 bases are TGTGCCAGTCGACAGGGGTTCACAGATACGCAGTATTTT.

At least ten counts were recorded for this clonotype. The chain employs TRBV9 and TRBJ1-1; D is uncertain. V was trimmed by 4 bases and J by 2 bases, leaving 15 bases between them. CDR3 length: 15 amino acids. Germline lookup yields CDR1 SGDLS and CDR2 YYNGEE. The DNA of the CDR3 is TGTGCCAGCAGCAGATCCAGTGTCGATAACACTGAAGCTTTCTTT. Translated, it gives CASSRSSVDNTEAFF.

This clonotype was recorded a few times. The CDR3 is CASSVSSGRAGDTQYF. DNA of the CDR3: TGTGCCAGCAGCGTATCCAGCGGGAGGGCAGGAGATACGCAGTATTTT. V and J are TRBV9 and TRBJ2-3; 10 bases map to TRBD2. The V segment lost 1 base and the J segment 5 bases; nucleotides outside the gene matches: 7. The CDR3 is 16 residues long. CDR1 and CDR2 from the germline V gene are SGDLS and YYNGEE.

This clonotype was detected only a few times. The gene calls are TRBV7-2 and TRBJ2-5; D call uncertain. Germline assignment: CDR1 SGHTA and CDR2 FQGNSA. V was trimmed by 1 base and J by 5 bases, leaving 11 bases between them. This CDR3 spans 14 amino acids. CDR3 coding DNA: TGTGCCAGCAGCTTAGTTGTCAATAAGGAGACCCAGTACTTC. Protein sequence: CASSLVVNKETQYF.

This clonotype was seen a few times. The J gene is TRBJ2-7, the V gene TRBV10-3; possibly TRBD1 for D (5 bases). The germline V and J ends were trimmed by 6 bases and 1 base, with 13 bases remaining between them. The germline V gene encodes CDR1 ENHRY and CDR2 SYGVKD. CDR3 size: 14 residues. DNA of the CDR3: TGTGCCATCAGGCCACAGGTCTCTTCCTACGAGCAGTACTTC. Translating it yields CAIRPQVSSYEQYF.

This clonotype was seen at least ten times. This chain joins TRBV24-1 and TRBJ2-1; D uncertain. This CDR3 is 16 amino acids long. V lost 4 bases, J lost 0 bases, and 12 bases lay in between. CDR1 KGHDR and CDR2 SFDVKD come from the germline V gene. CDR3 bases: TGTGCCACCAGTGAAATAAAAGAAAGCTCCTACAATGAGCAGTTCTTC. Translated, it gives CATSEIKESSYNEQFF.

This clonotype was detected many times. CDR3 sequence (DNA): TGTGCCAGCTTGGAATGGCCCCAAGATACGCAGTATTTT. The encoded protein is CASLEWPQDTQYF. The gene calls are TRBV2 and TRBJ2-3; D gene unclear. The V end was cut by 8 bases, the J end by 5 bases, with 14 bases between. This CDR3 has 13 amino acids. CDR1 and CDR2 (germline): SNHLY, FYNNEI.

The J gene is TRBJ1-1, the V gene TRBV29-1; 7 nucleotides align to TRBD1. After removal of 4 bases from V and 0 bases from J, the junction contained 2 bases not matched to a gene. CDR1 and CDR2 (germline): SQVTM, ANQGSEA. The CDR3 has 13 residues. The CDR3 DNA follows: TGCAGCGTTGGACAGGGAGTGAACACTGAAGCTTTCTTT. It yields the protein CSVGQGVNTEAFF.

This clonotype was seen repeatedly, ten times or more. This sequence joins TRBV29-1 and TRBJ2-7, with D possibly TRBD2 on 7 matching bases. The CDR3 is 15 residues long. V lost 3 bases and J lost 2, with 17 bases in between. The V gene's germline CDR1 is SQVTM and CDR2 ANQGSEA. As DNA, the CDR3 is TGCAGCGTTGAGGGGGGGCCCTCCTCAGCCTACGAGCAGTACTTC. Protein sequence: CSVEGGPSSAYEQYF.

J is TRBJ1-3 and V is TRBV18; D is unclear. Trimming left V 3 bases short and J 3 bases short, with 9 bases between. The CDR3 loop spans 14 amino acids. Germline CDR1 and CDR2: KGHSH and LQKENI. The CDR3 here is CASSPRPGGNTIYF. In DNA form, the CDR3 reads TGTGCCAGCTCACCTCGCCCAGGTGGAAACACCATATATTTT.

This clonotype was observed a few times. The chain is built from TRBV4-3 and TRBJ1-2, with 10 bases matching TRBD1. The length of the CDR3 is 16 residues. Germline V lookup: CDR1 LGHNA, CDR2 YSLEER. After removal of 0 bases from V and 8 bases from J, the junction contained 9 bases not matched to a gene. The CDR3 region has the DNA TGCGCCAGCAGCCAAGAATCGACAGGGGGCATGGTGGGCTACACCTTC. It yields the protein CASSQESTGGMVGYTF.

This clonotype was seen only a few times. The V gene is TRBV9, the J gene TRBJ1-2; a weak D match, TRBD1 (5 bases). Looked up from germline, CDR1 is SGDLS and CDR2 is YYNGEE. The CDR3 spans 17 residues. The V end lost 3 bases, the J end lost 3 bases, and 21 bases lay between the germline ends. This CDR3 is CASSAAPDWDLDYGYTF. CDR3 nucleotides: TGTGCCAGCAGCGCTGCCCCCGATTGGGACCTTGACTATGGCTACACCTTC. Based on the CDR3 plus reference TRBV9 and TRBJ1-2, the full variable domain is DSGVTQTPKHLITATGQRVTLRCSPRSGDLSVYWYQQSLDQGLQFLIQYYNGEERAKGNILERFSAQQFPDLHSELNLSSLELGDSALYFCASSAAPDWDLDYGYTFGSGTRLTVV.

This clonotype was counted only a few times. The chain employs TRBV7-9 and TRBJ2-1, with 12 bases aligning to TRBD2. This CDR3 comprises 15 residues. CDR1 is SEHNR, CDR2 FQNEAQ, per germline (reference sequence). J gave up 9 bases and V 4 bases, and 7 bases lay outside the gene matches. CDR3 bases: TGTGCCAGCAGCTCCGCTAGCGGGAGGGCCATTGAGCAGTTCTTC. The encoded protein is CASSSASGRAIEQFF.

This clonotype was recorded a few times. The rearrangement uses TRBV5-1 and TRBJ1-2; D remains ambiguous. V lost 6 bases, J lost 9 bases, and 18 bases lay in between. The CDR3 loop spans 13 amino acids. The germline CDR1 and CDR2 sequences are SGHRS and YFSETQ. This CDR3 reads CASTTDPKGRYTF. CDR3 bases: TGCGCCAGCACGACGGATCCTAAGGGTCGCTACACCTTC.

The rearrangement uses TRBV4-3 and TRBJ2-6; D call uncertain. Germline assignment: CDR1 LGHNA and CDR2 YSLEER. Trimming removed 0 bases from V and 0 bases from J, with 6 bases in between. The CDR3 has 16 residues. DNA of the CDR3: TGCGCCAGCAGCCAAGAATGGGGCTCTGGGGCCAACGTCCTGACTTTC. It specifies CASSQEWGSGANVLTF.

The V call is TRBV27, the J call TRBJ2-1; D is ambiguous. V lost 5 bases and J 12 bases, leaving 26 bases between the germline ends. Germline V gives CDR1 MNHEY, CDR2 SMNVEV (reference sequence). The CDR3 consists of 16 residues. The CDR3 nucleotides read TGTGCCAGCAGTCCCCGTTGGCTGGAGAGAAGGGCACGGCAGTTCTTC. Translated, it gives CASSPRWLERRARQFF.

This chain joins TRBV7-2 and TRBJ2-3; no clear D. The V end lost 5 bases, the J end lost 6 bases, and 9 bases lay between the germline ends. The CDR3 runs 12 residues. Germline-derived CDR1 and CDR2 are SGHTA and FQGNSA. The CDR3 region is CASSPTGDTQYF. The CDR3 DNA is TGTGCCAGCAGCCCGACCGGGGATACGCAGTATTTT.

There are a few counts of this clonotype. The V gene is TRBV10-3, the J gene TRBJ1-3; 9 nucleotides line up with TRBD1. The CDR3 length is 15 residues. V was pared by 8 bases and J by 4 bases, with 9 bases of the junction left unmatched. Germline CDR1 reads ENHRY; CDR2 reads SYGVKD. Written as DNA, the CDR3 is TGTGCCATCGCTGGACAGGGGATCTCCGGAAACACCATATATTTT. This translates into CAIAGQGISGNTIYF.

In its sample, this clonotype was seen a few times. V and J are TRBV15 and TRBJ2-4; D is unresolved. Trimming took 4 bases from V and 2 from J, leaving 12 bases between them. CDR3 size: 15 residues. Per the germline V gene, CDR1 is LNHNV and CDR2 is YYDKDF (reference sequence). The CDR3 reads CATSKPGGTKNIQYF. The CDR3 region has the DNA TGTGCCACCAGCAAGCCGGGTGGGACCAAAAACATTCAGTACTTC.

This clonotype was detected ten times or more. V gene TRBV7-3 combines with J gene TRBJ2-1, with D perhaps TRBD1 or TRBD2 (7 bases each). Germline loops: CDR1 SGHTA, CDR2 FQGTGA. Trimming removed 0 bases from V and 4 bases from J, with 16 bases in between. CDR3 length equals 17 residues. In nucleotides, the CDR3 is TGTGCCAGCAGCTTAACGTCCGGCAGGGGGGGATACAATGAGCAGTTCTTC. The encoded protein is CASSLTSGRGGYNEQFF.